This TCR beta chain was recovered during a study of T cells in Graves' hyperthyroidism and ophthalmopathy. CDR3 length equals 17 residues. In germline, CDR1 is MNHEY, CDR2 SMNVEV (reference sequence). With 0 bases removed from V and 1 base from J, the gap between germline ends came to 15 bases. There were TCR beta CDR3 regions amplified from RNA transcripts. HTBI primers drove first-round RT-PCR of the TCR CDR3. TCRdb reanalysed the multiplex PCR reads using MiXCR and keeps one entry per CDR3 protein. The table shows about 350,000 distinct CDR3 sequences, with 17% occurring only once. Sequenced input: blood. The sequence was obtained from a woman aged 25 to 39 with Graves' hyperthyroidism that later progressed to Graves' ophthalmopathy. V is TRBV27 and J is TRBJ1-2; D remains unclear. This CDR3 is CASSLSYPPSGNYGYTF. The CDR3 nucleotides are TGTGCCAGCAGTTTATCATACCCCCCCTCCGGTAACTATGGCTACACCTTC.